One and the same sample provided the 22 T cell receptor beta chains below, sequenced in a study of T cell responses to AZD1222 COVID-19 vaccine. Here immunoSEQ multiplex PCR was the method, and the copy in TCRdb shows in-frame clones only, minus some. Among roughly 250,000 clones listed, approximately 93% were seen once. This specimen consisted of peripheral blood, obtained on day 0 of AZD1222 vaccination. The receptors come from an adult in good health.

The J gene is TRBJ2-1, the V gene TRBV11-3; 8 bases line up with TRBD2. The CDR3 is 14 residues long. Germline CDR1 SGHNT, CDR2 YENEEA. After removal of 3 bases from V and 7 bases from J, the junction contained 5 bases not matched to a gene. CDR3 coding DNA: TGTGCCAGCAGCTTGGACCGGGGGGGAAATGAGCAGTTCTTC. Translating it yields CASSLDRGGNEQFF.

V is TRBV5-1 and J is TRBJ2-2, with TRBD2 matching over 8 bases. V was pared by 9 bases and J by 3 bases, with 10 bases of the junction left unmatched. The length of the CDR3 is 15 residues. The germline CDR1 and CDR2 sequences are SGHRS and YFSETQ. The CDR3 DNA reads TGCGCCACCGCGGGGGGAACTACCTACACCGGGGAGCTGTTTTTT. It encodes CATAGGTTYTGELFF.

The V call is TRBV6-2 or TRBV6-3, the J call TRBJ2-2, with 9 nucleotides matching TRBD1. The CDR3 has 16 amino acids. V dropped 0 bases and J dropped 8; count of bases not matched to a gene: 7. CDR1 MNHEY and CDR2 SVGEGT come from the germline V gene. CDR3 nucleotide sequence: TGTGCCAGCAGTTACTCGAACAGGGGGCGGTCAGGGGAGCTGTTTTTT. Its translation: CASSYSNRGRSGELFF.

In nucleotides, the CDR3 is TGTGCCAGCAGGACCCTTCAGGGGGGCTACGAGCAGTACTTC. As protein: CASRTLQGGYEQYF. The V gene is TRBV6-5, the J gene TRBJ2-7, with TRBD1 as a possible D gene (7 bases). Germline V gene sequence: CDR1 MNHEY, CDR2 SVGAGI. This CDR3 is 14 amino acids long. The V end lost 6 bases, the J end lost 3 bases, and 15 bases lay between the germline ends.

This chain links TRBV7-3 with TRBJ2-7; D is perhaps TRBD2 (5 bases). V was cut by 0 bases and J by 0 bases, with 6 bases left in between. Germline V gene data show CDR1 as SGHTA and CDR2 as FQGTGA. The CDR3 is 14 residues long. The CDR3 reads CASSLTGLSYEQYF. The CDR3 bases are TGTGCCAGCAGCTTAACAGGACTCTCCTACGAGCAGTACTTC.

The chain's CDR3 is CASSPAAGAYNEQFF. The DNA of the CDR3 is TGCGCCAGCAGCCCGGCGGCGGGGGCCTACAATGAGCAGTTCTTC. This chain uses TRBV5-1 with TRBJ2-1; 7 nucleotides agree with TRBD2. The length of the CDR3 is 15 residues. The V and J ends lost 4 bases and 2 bases, in that order; junction bases with no gene match: 6. The germline gives CDR1 SGHRS, CDR2 YFSETQ.

CDR3 loop: CASSQDLRGGLNTEAFF. The CDR3 coding sequence is TGCGCCAGCAGCCAAGATCTACGCGGGGGGCTGAACACTGAAGCTTTCTTT. The gene calls are TRBV4-3 and TRBJ1-1, with D possibly matching TRBD1 (6 bases). The CDR3 runs 17 residues. Germline V gene sequence: CDR1 LGHNA, CDR2 YSLEER. V lost 0 bases and J 0 bases, leaving 14 bases between the germline ends.

Points on this clone: The same CDR3 can be traced to other DNA sequences in this sample. This sequence joins TRBV2 and TRBJ1-5; 9 positions match TRBD1. There are 14 residues in the CDR3. CDR1 SNHLY and CDR2 FYNNEI come from the germline V gene. After removal of 6 bases from V and 5 bases from J, the junction contained 5 bases not matched to a gene. This chain's CDR3 is CASSPGQGYQPQHF. As DNA, the CDR3 is TGTGCCAGCAGCCCGGGACAGGGTTATCAGCCCCAGCATTTT.

The J gene is TRBJ2-7, the V gene TRBV25-1; 8 nucleotides agree with TRBD1. This CDR3 region has 15 residues. V was pared by 3 bases and J by 0 bases, with 4 bases of the junction left unmatched. Germline-derived CDR1 and CDR2 are MGHDK and SYGVNS. DNA for the CDR3: TGTGCCAGCAGTGATCGACAGGGGCCCTCCTACGAGCAGTACTTC. Translation: CASSDRQGPSYEQYF.

The rearrangement links TRBV5-1 to TRBJ1-6, with unresolved D. The CDR3 contains 17 residues. Germline CDR1 is SGHRS and CDR2 is YFSETQ. Trimming took off 1 base at V and 0 bases at J, with 11 bases between the two ends. The DNA for the CDR3 is TGCGCCAGCAGCTTGCTCCCCAGGAGCTCCTATAATTCACCCCTCCACTTT. It translates to CASSLLPRSSYNSPLHF.

The V gene is TRBV10-2, the J gene TRBJ1-1; D possibly corresponds to TRBD1 (6 bases). The CDR3 totals 13 residues. From germline, CDR1 is WSHSY and CDR2 SAAADI. The ends were cut back, 7 bases at V and 7 bases at J, with 16 bases in the middle. The CDR3 spells CASKSSDSLEAFF. The CDR3 DNA sequence: TGCGCCAGCAAATCCTCGGACAGCCTTGAAGCTTTCTTT.

Points on this clone: This sample includes further DNA sequences coding for the same CDR3. CDR3: CASSTGRTYEQYF. The DNA of the CDR3 is TGTGCCAGCAGCACCGGGAGAACCTACGAGCAGTACTTC. This sequence joins TRBV6-5 and TRBJ2-7, with TRBD2 as a possible D gene (6 bases). Germline V CDR1 and CDR2: MNHEY, SVGAGI. This CDR3 comprises 13 residues. With 6 bases removed from V and 2 bases from J, the gap between germline ends came to 11 bases.

The chain employs TRBV13 and TRBJ1-2; D is perhaps TRBD1 (6 bases). CDR3 size: 15 residues. Germline V gene sequence: CDR1 PRHDT, CDR2 FYEKMQ (reference sequence). V was pared by 5 bases and J by 0 bases, with 13 bases between. CDR3 nucleotides: TGTGCCAGCAGCCAATACGACAGGCCTAACTATGGCTACACCTTC. Translated: CASSQYDRPNYGYTF.

Written as DNA, the CDR3 is TGTGCCAGCAGCCAAACAGGGGTCTACTATAATTCACCCCTCCACTTT. Amino acids: CASSQTGVYYNSPLHF. The chain employs TRBV14 and TRBJ1-6; TRBD1 aligns across 7 bases. CDR1 is SGHDN, CDR2 FVKESK, per germline. CDR3 length: 16 amino acids. Losses at the gene ends were 2 bases for V and 3 bases for J; bases not matched to a gene: 4.

The chain couples TRBV30 to TRBJ2-7; 8 bases map to TRBD1. The CDR3 has 15 amino acids. The germline CDR1 and CDR2 sequences are GTSNPN and SVGIG (reference sequence). V shed 3 bases, J shed 5 bases, and the junction held 12 bases outside the gene matches. CDR3 coding DNA: TGTGCCTGGAGGCCCAAAGGACAGGGAAGGAACGAGCAGTACTTC. Its translation: CAWRPKGQGRNEQYF.

This chain connects TRBV28 to TRBJ1-4, with D possibly matching TRBD1 (6 bases). Between the trimmed V and J ends, which lost 11 bases and 4 bases, there was a span of 11 bases. CDR1 and CDR2 (germline): MDHEN, SYDVKM. The CDR3 is 12 amino acids. CDR3 sequence (DNA): TGTGCCGGGGGGGCTGTTAATGAAAAACTGTTTTTT. Translation: CAGGAVNEKLFF.

The chain is built from TRBV28 and TRBJ2-5; 11 positions agree with TRBD2. The germline CDR1 and CDR2 sequences are MDHEN and SYDVKM. This CDR3 comprises 18 residues. J was trimmed by 1 base and V by 2 bases; bases with no gene match: 9. CDR3 loop: CASSLGSLAGGLQETQYF. The CDR3 coding sequence is TGTGCCAGCAGTTTAGGTTCTCTAGCGGGGGGCCTCCAAGAGACCCAGTACTTC.

V and J are TRBV11-2 and TRBJ1-5; no clear D gene. Germline V gene lookup returns CDR1 SGHAT and CDR2 FQNNGV. This CDR3 is 13 amino acids long. V lost 5 bases, J lost 3 bases, and 8 bases lay in between. In DNA, the CDR3 is TGTGCCAGCAGCGCTGGTTACAATCAGCCCCAGCATTTT. It is translated as CASSAGYNQPQHF.

This chain's CDR3 is CASSLWSTNEKLFF. CDR3 coding DNA: TGTGCCAGCAGTTTATGGTCAACTAATGAAAAACTGTTTTTT. The gene calls are TRBV28 and TRBJ1-4; D gene uncertain. The CDR3 spans 14 residues. The germline V gene encodes CDR1 MDHEN and CDR2 SYDVKM. Trimming left V 0 bases short and J 0 bases short, with 2 bases between.

Here the CDR3 reads CSGRQGAGNTEAFF. CDR3 nucleotide sequence: TGCAGCGGACGACAGGGGGCGGGGAACACTGAAGCTTTCTTT. This sequence joins TRBV29-1 and TRBJ1-1; 10 bases are a match to TRBD1. This CDR3 has 14 amino acids. The germline CDR1 and CDR2 sequences are SQVTM and ANQGSEA. V shed 7 bases, J shed 1 base, and the junction held 6 bases outside the gene matches. Full variable domain (rest looked up from reference TRBV29-1 and TRBJ1-1): SAVISQKPSRDICQRGTSLTIQCQVDSQVTMMFWYRQQPGQSLTLIATANQGSEATYESGFVIDKFPISRPNLTFSTLTVSNMSPEDSSIYLCSGRQGAGNTEAFFGQGTRLTVV.

The chain joins TRBV15 to TRBJ1-4; the D gene is possibly TRBD1 (5 bases). CDR1 is LNHNV, CDR2 YYDKDF, per germline (reference sequence). CDR3 length: 15 amino acids. V lost 0 bases and J 4 bases, leaving 9 bases between the germline ends. As DNA, the CDR3 is TGTGCCACCAGCAGAGATGCAGGGATTAATGAAAAACTGTTTTTT. This encodes CATSRDAGINEKLFF.

This clone appeared once. The chain recombines TRBV4-3 with TRBJ2-2; TRBD1 matches at 9 bases. CDR3 size: 18 residues. The junction had 11 bases not matched to a gene; V was cut back by 5 bases and J by 1 base. From germline, CDR1 is LGHNA and CDR2 YSLEER. DNA for the CDR3: TGCGCCAGCAGCTCAAGATATGGGGGACAGGGGAACACCGGGGAGCTGTTTTTT. Protein: CASSSRYGGQGNTGELFF.